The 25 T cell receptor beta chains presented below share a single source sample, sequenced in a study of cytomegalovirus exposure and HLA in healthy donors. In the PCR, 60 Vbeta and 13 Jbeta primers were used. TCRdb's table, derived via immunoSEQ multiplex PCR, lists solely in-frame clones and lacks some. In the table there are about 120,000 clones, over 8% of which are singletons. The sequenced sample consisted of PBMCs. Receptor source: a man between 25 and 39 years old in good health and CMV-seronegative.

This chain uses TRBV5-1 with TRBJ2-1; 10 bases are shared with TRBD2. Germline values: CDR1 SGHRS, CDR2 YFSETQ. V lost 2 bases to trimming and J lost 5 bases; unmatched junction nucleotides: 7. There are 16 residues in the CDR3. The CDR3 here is CASSLPGLANDNEQFF. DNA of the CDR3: TGCGCCAGCAGCTTACCGGGACTAGCGAATGACAATGAGCAGTTCTTC.

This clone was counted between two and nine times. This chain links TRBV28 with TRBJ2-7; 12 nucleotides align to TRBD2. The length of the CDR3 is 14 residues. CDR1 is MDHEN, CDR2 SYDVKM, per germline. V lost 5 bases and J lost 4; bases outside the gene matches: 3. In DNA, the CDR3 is TGTGCCAGCAGTCCTAGCGGGGGGGGTTACGAGCAGTACTTC. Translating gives CASSPSGGGYEQYF.

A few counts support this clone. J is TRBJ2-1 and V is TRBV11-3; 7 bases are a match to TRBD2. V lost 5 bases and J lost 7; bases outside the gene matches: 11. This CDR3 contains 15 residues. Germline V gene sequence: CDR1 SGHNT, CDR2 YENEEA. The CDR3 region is CASSPRGGTLNEQFF. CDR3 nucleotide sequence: TGTGCCAGCAGCCCTAGGGGAGGGACTTTAAATGAGCAGTTCTTC.

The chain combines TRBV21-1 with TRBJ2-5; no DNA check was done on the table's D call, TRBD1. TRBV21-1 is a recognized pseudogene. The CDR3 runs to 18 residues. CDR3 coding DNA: TGTGCCAGCAGCAAAAACCGTAGACAGACCGTAGGCCAAGAGACCCAGTACTTC. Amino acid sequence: CASSKNRRQTVGQETQYF.

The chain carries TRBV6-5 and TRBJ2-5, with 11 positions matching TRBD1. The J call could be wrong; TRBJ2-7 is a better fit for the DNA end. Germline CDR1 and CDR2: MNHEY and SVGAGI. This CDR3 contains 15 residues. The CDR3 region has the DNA TGTGCCAGCAGTTCCGACGGGACAGGGGGCTACGAGCAGTACTTC. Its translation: CASSSDGTGGYEQYF.

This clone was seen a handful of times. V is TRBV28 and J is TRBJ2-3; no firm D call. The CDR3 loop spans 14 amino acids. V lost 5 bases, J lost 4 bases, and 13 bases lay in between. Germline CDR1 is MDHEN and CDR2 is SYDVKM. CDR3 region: CASSPELRSDTQYF. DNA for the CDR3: TGTGCCAGCAGTCCCGAATTGCGTTCAGATACGCAGTATTTT.

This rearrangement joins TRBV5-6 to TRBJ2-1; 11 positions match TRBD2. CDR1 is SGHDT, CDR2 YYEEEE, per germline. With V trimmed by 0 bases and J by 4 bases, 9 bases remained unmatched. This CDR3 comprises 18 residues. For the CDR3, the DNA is TGTGCCAGCAGCTTGGGACTAGCGGGGACAGCTAAGTACAATGAGCAGTTCTTC. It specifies CASSLGLAGTAKYNEQFF.

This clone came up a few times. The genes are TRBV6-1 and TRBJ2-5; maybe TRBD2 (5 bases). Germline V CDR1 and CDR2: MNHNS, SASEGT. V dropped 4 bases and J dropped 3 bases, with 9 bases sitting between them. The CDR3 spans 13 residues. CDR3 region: CASSGSLEETQYF. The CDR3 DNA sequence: TGTGCCAGCAGTGGGTCACTAGAAGAGACCCAGTACTTC.

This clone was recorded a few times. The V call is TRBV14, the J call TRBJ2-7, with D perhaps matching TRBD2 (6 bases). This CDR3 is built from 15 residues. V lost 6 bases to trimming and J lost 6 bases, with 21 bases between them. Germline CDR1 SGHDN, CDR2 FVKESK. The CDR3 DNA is TGTGCCAGCAGTACTTACGGGCCGCAGGGAGGCGAGCAGTACTTC. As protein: CASSTYGPQGGEQYF.

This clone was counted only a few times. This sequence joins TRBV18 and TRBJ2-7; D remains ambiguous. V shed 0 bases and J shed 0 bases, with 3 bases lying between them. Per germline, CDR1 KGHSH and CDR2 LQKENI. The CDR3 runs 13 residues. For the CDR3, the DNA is TGTGCCAGCTCACCACCTAGCTCCTACGAGCAGTACTTC. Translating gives CASSPPSSYEQYF.

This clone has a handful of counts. For the CDR3, the DNA is TGTGCCACCAGCAGAGGAAAAGGGACAATGAACACTGAAGCTTTCTTT. It translates to CATSRGKGTMNTEAFF. The chain uses TRBV15 and TRBJ1-1; possible D gene TRBD1, 6 bases. Deletions cut 1 base from V and 0 bases from J, with 12 bases between. The CDR3 is 16 amino acids. Germline loops: CDR1 LNHNV, CDR2 YYDKDF (reference sequence).

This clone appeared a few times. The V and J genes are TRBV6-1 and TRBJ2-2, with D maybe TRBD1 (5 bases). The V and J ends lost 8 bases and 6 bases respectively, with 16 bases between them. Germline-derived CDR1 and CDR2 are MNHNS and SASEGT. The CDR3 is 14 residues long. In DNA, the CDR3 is TGTGCCAGCTGGGCCCAGGGTTTCGCCGGGGAGCTGTTTTTT. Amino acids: CASWAQGFAGELFF.

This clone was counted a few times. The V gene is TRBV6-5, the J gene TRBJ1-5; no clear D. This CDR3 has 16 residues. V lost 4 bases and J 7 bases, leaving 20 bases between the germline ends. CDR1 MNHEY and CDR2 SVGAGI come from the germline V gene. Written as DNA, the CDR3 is TGTGCCAGCAGTTCAGAAGGACGGGTAAGGGAGCAGCCCCAGCATTTT. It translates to CASSSEGRVREQPQHF.

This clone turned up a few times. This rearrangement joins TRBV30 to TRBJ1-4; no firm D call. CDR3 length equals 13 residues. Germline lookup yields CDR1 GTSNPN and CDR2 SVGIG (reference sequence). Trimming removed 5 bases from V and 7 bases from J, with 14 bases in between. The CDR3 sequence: CAWARGDGEKLFF. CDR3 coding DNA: TGTGCCTGGGCCCGGGGAGACGGTGAAAAACTGTTTTTT.

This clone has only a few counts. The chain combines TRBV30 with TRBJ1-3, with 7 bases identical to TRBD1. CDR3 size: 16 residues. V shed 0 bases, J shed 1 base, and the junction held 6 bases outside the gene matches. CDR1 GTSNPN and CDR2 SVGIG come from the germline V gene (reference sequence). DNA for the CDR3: TGTGCCTGGAGTGTAGAGCGGACAGGATCTGGAAACACCATATATTTT. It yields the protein CAWSVERTGSGNTIYF.

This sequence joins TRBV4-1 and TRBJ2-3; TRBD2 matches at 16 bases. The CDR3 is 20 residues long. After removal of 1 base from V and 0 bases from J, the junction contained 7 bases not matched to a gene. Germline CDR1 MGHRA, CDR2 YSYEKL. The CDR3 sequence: CASSQGGGTSGRASTDTQYF. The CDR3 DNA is TGCGCCAGCAGCCAAGGTGGGGGGACTAGCGGGAGGGCCAGCACAGATACGCAGTATTTT.

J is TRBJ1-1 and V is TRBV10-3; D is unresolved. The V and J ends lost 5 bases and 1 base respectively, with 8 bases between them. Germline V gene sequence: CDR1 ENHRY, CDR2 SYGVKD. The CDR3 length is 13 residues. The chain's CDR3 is CAISTPENTEAFF. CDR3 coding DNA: TGTGCCATCAGTACCCCAGAGAACACTGAAGCTTTCTTT.

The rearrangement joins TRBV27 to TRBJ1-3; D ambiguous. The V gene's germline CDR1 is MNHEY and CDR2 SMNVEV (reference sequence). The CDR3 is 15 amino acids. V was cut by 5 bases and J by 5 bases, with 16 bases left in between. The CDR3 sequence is CASSPGPGFRNTIYF. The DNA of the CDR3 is TGTGCCAGCAGTCCTGGGCCGGGGTTCAGAAACACCATATATTTT.

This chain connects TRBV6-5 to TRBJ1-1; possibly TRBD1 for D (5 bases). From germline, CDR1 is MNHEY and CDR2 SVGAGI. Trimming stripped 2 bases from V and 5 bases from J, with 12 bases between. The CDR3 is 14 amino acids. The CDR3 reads CASSYAGVGTEAFF. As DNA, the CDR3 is TGTGCCAGCAGTTACGCGGGGGTCGGAACTGAAGCTTTCTTT.

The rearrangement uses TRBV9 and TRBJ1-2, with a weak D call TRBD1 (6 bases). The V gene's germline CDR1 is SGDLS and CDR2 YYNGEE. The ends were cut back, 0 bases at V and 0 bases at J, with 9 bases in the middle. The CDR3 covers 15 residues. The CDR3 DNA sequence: TGTGCCAGCAGCGTAGGGACAGTGGCTAACTATGGCTACACCTTC. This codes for CASSVGTVANYGYTF.

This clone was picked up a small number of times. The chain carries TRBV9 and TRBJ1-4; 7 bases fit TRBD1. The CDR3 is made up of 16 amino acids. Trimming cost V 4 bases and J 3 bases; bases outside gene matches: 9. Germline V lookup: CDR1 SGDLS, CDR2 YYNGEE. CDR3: CASSTSSGTANEKLFF. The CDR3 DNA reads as TGTGCCAGCAGCACTAGCTCCGGGACAGCTAATGAAAAACTGTTTTTT. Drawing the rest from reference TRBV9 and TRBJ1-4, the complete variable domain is DSGVTQTPKHLITATGQRVTLRCSPRSGDLSVYWYQQSLDQGLQFLIQYYNGEERAKGNILERFSAQQFPDLHSELNLSSLELGDSALYFCASSTSSGTANEKLFFGSGTQLSVL.

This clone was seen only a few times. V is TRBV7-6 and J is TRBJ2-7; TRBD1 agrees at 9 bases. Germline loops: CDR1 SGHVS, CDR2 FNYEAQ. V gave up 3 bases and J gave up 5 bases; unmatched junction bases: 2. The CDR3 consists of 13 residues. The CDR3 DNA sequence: TGTGCCAGCAGCTTGGGGGACAGGGACGAGCAGTACTTC. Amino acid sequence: CASSLGDRDEQYF.

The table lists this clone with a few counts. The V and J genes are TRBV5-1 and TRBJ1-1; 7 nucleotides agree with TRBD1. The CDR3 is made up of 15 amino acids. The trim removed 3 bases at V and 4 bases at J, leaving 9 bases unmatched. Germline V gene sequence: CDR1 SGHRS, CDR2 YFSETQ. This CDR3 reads CASSSEGGGGTEAFF. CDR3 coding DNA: TGCGCCAGCAGCTCGGAAGGAGGGGGCGGCACTGAAGCTTTCTTT.

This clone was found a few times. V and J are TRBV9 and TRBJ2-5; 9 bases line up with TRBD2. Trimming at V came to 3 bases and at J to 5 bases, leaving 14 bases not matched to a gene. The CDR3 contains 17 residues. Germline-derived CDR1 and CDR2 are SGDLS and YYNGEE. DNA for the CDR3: TGTGCCAGCAGCGCCTCAGTAGGCGGCGGGAGGGGGGAGACCCAGTACTTC. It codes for CASSASVGGGRGETQYF.

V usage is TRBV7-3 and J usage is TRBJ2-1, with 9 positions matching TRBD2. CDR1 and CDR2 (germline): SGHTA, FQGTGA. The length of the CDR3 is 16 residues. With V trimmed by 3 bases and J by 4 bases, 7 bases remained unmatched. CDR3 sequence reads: CASSFYSGSWYNEQFF. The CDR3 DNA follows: TGTGCCAGCAGCTTCTATAGCGGGAGTTGGTACAATGAGCAGTTCTTC.